This entry lists 21 T cell receptor beta chains sequenced from one sample in a study of blood T cell repertoires in COVID-19. Sequencing was performed with immunoSEQ multiplex PCR; in TCRdb, only in-frame clones are kept and a portion is missing. The data contain under 300,000 clones, roughly 91% of them singletons. The sequenced sample was PBMCs or T cells enriched from blood (not recorded which). These TCRs come from a woman aged 40 to 50 with acute COVID-19.

The chain has TRBV5-1 and TRBJ1-6; 9 nucleotides agree with TRBD1. CDR3 length equals 15 residues. V lost 0 bases and J lost 10; bases outside the gene matches: 5. The V gene's germline CDR1 is SGHRS and CDR2 YFSETQ. For the CDR3, the DNA is TGCGCCAGCAGCTTGGCCGGGACAGGGACATCACCCCTCCACTTT. Translating it yields CASSLAGTGTSPLHF.

J is TRBJ2-2 and V is TRBV12-5, with unresolved D. Trimming took off 2 bases at V and 6 bases at J, with 7 bases between the two ends. Germline CDR1 reads LGHNT; CDR2 reads FRNRAP. This CDR3 region has 13 residues. The CDR3 nucleotides read TGTGCTAGTGGTTTGAGCGATCCCGGGGAGCTGTTTTTT. It codes for CASGLSDPGELFF. The full variable domain, in which reference TRBV12-5 and TRBJ2-2 provide the parts outside the CDR3, is DARVTQTPRHKVTEMGQEVTMRCQPILGHNTVFWYRQTMMQGLELLAYFRNRAPLDDSGMPKDRFSAEMPDATLATLKIQPSEPRDSAVYFCASGLSDPGELFFGEGSRLTVL.

The V call is TRBV5-1, the J call TRBJ1-1, with 7 nucleotides matching TRBD1. The CDR3 spans 15 residues. The germline CDR1 and CDR2 sequences are SGHRS and YFSETQ. J gave up 0 bases and V 4 bases, and 6 bases lay outside the gene matches. The CDR3 loop reads CASSAGTVLNTEAFF. As DNA, the CDR3 is TGCGCCAGCAGCGCTGGGACAGTTTTGAACACTGAAGCTTTCTTT.

The chain recombines TRBV2 with TRBJ2-5; D is perhaps TRBD2 (5 bases). The germline V and J ends were trimmed by 3 bases and 5 bases, with 16 bases remaining between them. Per germline, CDR1 SNHLY and CDR2 FYNNEI. The CDR3 contains 15 residues. CDR3 DNA: TGTGCCAGCAGTGATTCGGGGAAACCATGGGAGACCCAGTACTTC. Protein sequence: CASSDSGKPWETQYF. Full variable domain (rest looked up from reference TRBV2 and TRBJ2-5): EPEVTQTPSHQVTQMGQEVILRCVPISNHLYFYWYRQILGQKVEFLVSFYNNEISEKSEIFDDQFSVERPDGSNFTLKIRSTKLEDSAMYFCASSDSGKPWETQYFGPGTRLLVL.

The genes are TRBV18 and TRBJ1-3, with a tentative D call TRBD1 (5 bases). Trimming shortened V by 1 base and J by 4 bases, and 20 bases separated the two germline ends. Per germline, CDR1 KGHSH and CDR2 LQKENI. This CDR3 is 18 amino acids long. The CDR3: CASSPQFSRATDGNTIYF. The CDR3, as DNA: TGTGCCAGCTCACCACAGTTTTCTAGAGCGACAGACGGAAACACCATATATTTT.

This rearrangement joins TRBV15 to TRBJ1-2; a possible D gene is TRBD1 (6 bases). The CDR3 loop spans 14 amino acids. Trimming removed 0 bases from V and 8 bases from J, with 13 bases in between. Germline V gives CDR1 LNHNV, CDR2 YYDKDF (reference sequence). This chain's CDR3 is CATSRDPGGGGYTF. DNA of the CDR3: TGTGCCACCAGCAGAGATCCGGGGGGCGGGGGCTACACCTTC.

The genes are TRBV19 and TRBJ1-4, with TRBD1 identical over 8 bases. The CDR3 is 15 residues long. CDR1 LNHDA and CDR2 SQIVND come from the germline V gene (reference sequence). V was pared by 6 bases and J by 7 bases, with 10 bases of the junction left unmatched. The CDR3 DNA is TGTGCCAGTAGGATCGGACAGGGCGCTTCTGAAAAACTGTTTTTT. Residues: CASRIGQGASEKLFF.

The chain is built from TRBV7-2 and TRBJ2-1; TRBD1 agrees at 7 bases. This CDR3 has 17 amino acids. Per the germline V gene, CDR1 is SGHTA and CDR2 is FQGNSA. Unmatched junction bases numbered 14, after V lost 5 bases and J lost 4 bases. CDR3 coding DNA: TGTGCCAGCAGCCTTAGGGCCCGGACAGGAGCATACAATGAGCAGTTCTTC. This sequence encodes CASSLRARTGAYNEQFF.

As concerns this clone: The sample contains more than one DNA sequence encoding this CDR3. The genes are TRBV5-1 and TRBJ2-3; TRBD2 aligns across 8 bases. Looked up from germline, CDR1 is SGHRS and CDR2 is YFSETQ. The ends lost 4 bases at V and 3 bases at J; junction bases unmatched: 4. The CDR3 spans 14 residues. CDR3 sequence (DNA): TGCGCCAGCAGCCCCGGGGGGGGTACAGATACGCAGTATTTT. Its translation is CASSPGGGTDTQYF.

The V gene is TRBV19, the J gene TRBJ2-1, with D perhaps TRBD1 (5 bases). Germline CDR1 reads LNHDA; CDR2 reads SQIVND (reference sequence). V was trimmed by 3 bases and J by 3 bases, leaving 15 bases between them. CDR3 length equals 16 residues. CDR3 DNA sequence: TGTGCCAGTAGTATCCAGGGTGCGACGAGCTACAATGAGCAGTTCTTC. This encodes CASSIQGATSYNEQFF.

The chain combines TRBV4-2 with TRBJ2-5; the match to TRBD1 covers 7 bases. J lost 5 bases, V lost 0 bases, and 18 bases had no gene match. Germline CDR1 is LGHNA and CDR2 is YNFKEQ. The CDR3 runs 19 residues. The CDR3 nucleotides are TGTGCCAGCAGCCAAGAAGGATATATAGTCACAGGGGTTGGGGAGACCCAGTACTTC. Its translation is CASSQEGYIVTGVGETQYF.

The gene calls are TRBV30 and TRBJ2-1; 13 nucleotides align to TRBD2. Germline V lookup: CDR1 GTSNPN, CDR2 SVGIG (reference sequence). The CDR3 is 15 residues long. Losses at the gene ends were 0 bases for V and 8 bases for J; bases not matched to a gene: 4. In nucleotides, the CDR3 is TGTGCCTGGAGTGTACTAGCGGGAGGGGTGGATGAGCAGTTCTTC. It translates to CAWSVLAGGVDEQFF.

The chain has TRBV2 and TRBJ2-2, with D possibly being TRBD1 (6 bases). Germline V gene lookup returns CDR1 SNHLY and CDR2 FYNNEI. The CDR3 has 14 amino acids. The ends were cut back, 7 bases at V and 1 base at J, with 10 bases in the middle. In nucleotides, the CDR3 is TGTGCCAGCAACCCGACAGGGAACACCGGGGAGCTGTTTTTT. Encoded protein: CASNPTGNTGELFF.

The rearrangement uses TRBV5-8 and TRBJ1-5, with D uncertain. The CDR3 has 13 residues. In germline, CDR1 is SGHTS, CDR2 YDEGEE. Trimming removed 0 bases at V and 11 bases at J, with 12 bases between. CDR3 amino acids: CASSLGEVQTQHF. The CDR3 DNA sequence: TGTGCCAGCAGCTTGGGTGAGGTCCAGACCCAGCATTTT.

This clone turned up a few times. This chain joins TRBV5-4 and TRBJ2-2, with 8 bases that match TRBD1. The germline V gene has CDR1 SGHNT and CDR2 YYREEE (reference sequence). The CDR3 spans 15 residues. The V gene end was trimmed by 4 bases and the J gene end by 6 bases; junction bases not matched to a gene: 8. Here the CDR3 reads CASSPRTGGAGELFF. DNA for the CDR3: TGTGCCAGCAGCCCCCGCACAGGGGGTGCCGGGGAGCTGTTTTTT.

V and J are TRBV18 and TRBJ1-1, with D unclear. Trimming removed 3 bases from V and 1 base from J, with 9 bases in between. There are 14 residues in the CDR3. Looked up from germline, CDR1 is KGHSH and CDR2 is LQKENI. As DNA, the CDR3 is TGTGCCAGCTCACCCCAGCGAGAGAACACTGAAGCTTTCTTT. Protein product: CASSPQRENTEAFF.

The V gene is TRBV24-1, the J gene TRBJ2-3, with 8 bases lining up with TRBD2. The V gene end was trimmed by 5 bases and the J gene end by 5 bases; junction bases not matched to a gene: 14. This CDR3 has 17 residues. Germline assignment: CDR1 KGHDR and CDR2 SFDVKD. For the CDR3, the DNA is TGTGCCACCAGTGTAGGGTCTGCGGGAGGCTTACTAGATACGCAGTATTTT. Protein: CATSVGSAGGLLDTQYF.

CDR3 sequence (DNA): TGTGCCAGCAGTTTGGCGGGGACCTCTGGGGAAGCTTTCTTT. Protein: CASSLAGTSGEAFF. V gene TRBV27 combines with J gene TRBJ1-1; weak D call: TRBD1 (5 bases). The V end lost 3 bases, the J end lost 8 bases, and 16 bases lay between the germline ends. CDR1 MNHEY and CDR2 SMNVEV come from the germline V gene (reference sequence). The CDR3 totals 14 residues.

This sequence joins TRBV10-3 and TRBJ2-3; the D is unclear. The germline gives CDR1 ENHRY, CDR2 SYGVKD. The CDR3 length is 15 residues. Deletions cut 3 bases from V and 0 bases from J, with 10 bases between. The CDR3, as DNA: TGTGCCATCAGTGACACTACTACTAGCACAGATACGCAGTATTTT. This gives the protein CAISDTTTSTDTQYF.

This clone was seen once. The chain couples TRBV6-5 to TRBJ1-4; no clear D gene. The germline gives CDR1 MNHEY, CDR2 SVGAGI. Trimming took 2 bases from V and 8 from J, leaving 12 bases between them. The CDR3 has 14 residues. In DNA, the CDR3 is TGTGCCAGCAGTTACGCTCTCCAGAACGAAAAACTGTTTTTT. It encodes CASSYALQNEKLFF.

This chain links TRBV2 with TRBJ2-7, with a possible D match to TRBD1 (5 bases). CDR3 length equals 15 residues. V shed 4 bases and J shed 2 bases, with 15 bases lying between them. Germline V gene data show CDR1 as SNHLY and CDR2 as FYNNEI. CDR3: CASSVAGHPTYEQYF. The CDR3 nucleotides are TGTGCCAGCAGTGTAGCCGGACATCCCACCTACGAGCAGTACTTC. Combining the CDR3 with reference TRBV2 and TRBJ2-7 gives the whole variable domain EPEVTQTPSHQVTQMGQEVILRCVPISNHLYFYWYRQILGQKVEFLVSFYNNEISEKSEIFDDQFSVERPDGSNFTLKIRSTKLEDSAMYFCASSVAGHPTYEQYFGPGTRLTVT.